This T cell receptor (beta chain) was identified during a study of T cell repertoires in cytomegalovirus infection. There are 15 residues in the CDR3. Germline CDR1 is MNHEY and CDR2 is SVGEGT. Trimming removed 2 bases from V and 7 bases from J; junction bases left unmatched: 6. This clonotype was observed at least ten times. MiXCR was run by TCRdb on the reads, yielding one entry per CDR3 protein. The table records some 220,000 distinct CDR3 sequences, approximately 6.7% of them present only once. The gene calls are TRBV6-2 or TRBV6-3 and TRBJ1-5; 9 nucleotides align to TRBD1. Sequenced input: PBMCs. The sequence was obtained from a human donor in good health (CMV status not recorded). Some clones in this sample may be carry-over from other donors' samples. The CDR3 coding sequence is TGTGCCAGCAGTTACCAAGGGACAGGGTCCCAGCCCCAGCATTTT. Encoded protein: CASSYQGTGSQPQHF.